These 11 T cell receptor beta chains came from one sample sequenced in a study of blood T cells in healthy people across ages. A second about 6 to 11 cycle PCR used barcoded and J-beta primers. Via MiXCR, TCRdb re-called the 5' RACE reads, giving one row per CDR3 protein. This table holds about 1.5 million distinct CDR3 sequences, approximately 38% found once. Source material: blood. Every receptor here comes from a woman between 18 and 30 years old in good health.

This clonotype has just a few counts. The J gene is TRBJ1-6, the V gene TRBV12-3 or TRBV12-4, with D possibly matching TRBD1 (6 bases). The V and J ends lost 6 bases and 2 bases respectively, with 14 bases between them. The CDR3 covers 16 residues. The CDR3 loop is CASRSSRDTYNSPLHF. The CDR3 coding sequence is TGTGCCAGCAGATCATCGCGGGACACCTATAATTCACCCCTCCACTTT.

This chain uses TRBV5-1 with TRBJ2-5; a weak D match, TRBD1 (5 bases). The last part of the DNA fits TRBJ2-7 better; the J call may be wrong. CDR3 length equals 13 residues. Germline loops: CDR1 SGHRS, CDR2 YFSETQ. The CDR3 bases are TGCGCCAGCAGAGCCCTGACAGCCTACGAGCAGTACTTC. Encoded protein: CASRALTAYEQYF.

The chain recombines TRBV28 with TRBJ2-1; TRBD2 is a possible D gene (5 bases). CDR1 and CDR2 from the germline V gene are MDHEN and SYDVKM. V lost 1 base to trimming and J lost 3 bases, with 16 bases between them. The CDR3 spans 17 residues. CDR3 sequence (DNA): TGTGCCAGCAGTTTATTCCGACTAATTCGGGGCTACAATGAGCAGTTCTTC. Translated: CASSLFRLIRGYNEQFF.

This clonotype appeared a few times. The chain recombines TRBV20-1 with TRBJ1-1; TRBD1 agrees at 9 bases. The trim removed 4 bases at V and 11 bases at J, leaving 5 bases unmatched. The length of the CDR3 is 11 residues. Germline V gives CDR1 DFQATT, CDR2 SNEGSKA (reference sequence). The CDR3 DNA reads as TGCAGTGCTAAGGGACAGGGTGGGGCTTTCTTT. Amino acids: CSAKGQGGAFF.

J is TRBJ2-1 and V is TRBV5-1, with 8 bases lining up with TRBD2. The CDR3 has 16 amino acids. Trimming removed 4 bases from V and 8 bases from J; junction bases left unmatched: 14. CDR1 is SGHRS and CDR2 is YFSETQ in the germline V gene. The DNA for the CDR3 is TGCGCCAGCAGCGGACACGTCGCGGGGGGCGGGGATGAGCAGTTCTTC. Protein product: CASSGHVAGGGDEQFF.

This clonotype was seen more than once but under ten times. The chain combines TRBV13 with TRBJ2-1; D possibly corresponds to TRBD2 (6 bases). The CDR3 is 16 amino acids. Germline V gene sequence: CDR1 PRHDT, CDR2 FYEKMQ (reference sequence). Trimming left V 5 bases short and J 5 bases short, with 19 bases between. DNA for the CDR3: TGTGCCAGCAGCCAAACCGGGACTCAAAGTAACAATGAGCAGTTCTTC. It yields the protein CASSQTGTQSNNEQFF.

This clonotype was seen more than once but under ten times. The V call is TRBV29-1, the J call TRBJ1-1; the match to TRBD1 covers 11 bases. The CDR3 sequence is 17 residues long. The germline V gene has CDR1 SQVTM and CDR2 ANQGSEA. V lost 4 bases, J lost 4 bases, and 14 bases stayed unmatched. This CDR3 reads CSVATGQGVFGGTEAFF. CDR3 DNA sequence: TGCAGCGTTGCAACGGGACAGGGGGTCTTCGGTGGCACTGAAGCTTTCTTT.

J is TRBJ2-3 and V is TRBV12-3 or TRBV12-4, with D perhaps being TRBD1 or TRBD2 (5 bases each). With 6 bases removed from V and 6 bases from J, the gap between germline ends came to 16 bases. This CDR3 has 14 residues. DNA for the CDR3: TGTGCCAGCAGGGAACAGGCTCGCGGGGATACGCAGTATTTT. Protein: CASREQARGDTQYF.

This clonotype appeared a single time. The V call is TRBV12-3 or TRBV12-4, the J call TRBJ2-1, with 10 bases fitting TRBD1. The V segment lost 5 bases and the J segment 5 bases; nucleotides outside the gene matches: 6. The CDR3 has 15 amino acids. The CDR3 reads CASSAGTGADNEQFF. The CDR3 DNA reads TGTGCCAGCAGTGCCGGGACAGGGGCCGACAATGAGCAGTTCTTC.

V usage is TRBV7-2 and J usage is TRBJ2-1; TRBD2 aligns across 14 bases. The CDR3 has 14 amino acids. The ends lost 5 bases at V and 14 bases at J; junction bases unmatched: 8. Per the germline V gene, CDR1 is SGHTA and CDR2 is FQGNSA. CDR3 amino acids: CASSPGLAGGGKFF. The CDR3 DNA is TGTGCCAGCAGCCCTGGACTAGCGGGAGGTGGGAAGTTCTTC.

The chain links TRBV2 to TRBJ2-1; D not resolved. The J call may be wrong; the DNA end is better matched by TRBJ2-7. Germline CDR1 reads SNHLY; CDR2 reads FYNNEI. CDR3 size: 16 residues. In DNA form, the CDR3 reads TGTGCCAGCAGTGGCTGGAGCGTCCCCCTAACCTACGAGCAGTACTTC. Residues: CASSGWSVPLTYEQYF.